The 22 T cell receptor beta chains given below trace back to one sample, sequenced in a study of blood T cell repertoires in COVID-19 (TCRdb year 2020). The library was obtained by the immunoSEQ multiplex PCR assay. TCRdb stores this immuneACCESS table with in-frame sequences only. Part of the clones is absent; in the studies checked, under half of the shortfall reflects unresolved V genes, and no reason is known for the rest. This sample comprises around 100,000 clones, approximately 88% of them detected only once. The ten largest clones add up to 2.5% to 3% of the sample. The sequenced sample was peripheral blood. The receptors shown here come from a man aged 50 to 60 with COVID-19, enrolled during active disease.

This chain joins TRBV21-1 and TRBJ1-5; TRBD1 is taken as the D call from the table, unchecked against the DNA. TRBV21-1 is a pseudogene segment. The CDR3 has 15 residues. DNA for the CDR3: TGTGCCAGCAGCAAAGATCAGGGCATAAATCAGCCCCAGCATTTT. Protein product: CASSKDQGINQPQHF.

The chain combines TRBV10-2 with TRBJ2-7, with 9 bases aligning to TRBD1. The V gene's germline CDR1 is WSHSY and CDR2 SAAADI. This CDR3 comprises 14 residues. J was trimmed by 2 bases and V by 3 bases; bases with no gene match: 2. Here the CDR3 reads CASSDRQGAYEQYF. The CDR3 DNA reads as TGCGCCAGCAGTGATAGACAGGGGGCCTACGAGCAGTACTTC.

V and J are TRBV28 and TRBJ1-4, with D perhaps TRBD1 (5 bases). The ends were cut back, 5 bases at V and 8 bases at J, with 18 bases in the middle. The length of the CDR3 is 15 residues. CDR1 and CDR2 from the germline V gene are MDHEN and SYDVKM. The CDR3 DNA is TGTGCCAGCAGTGGGCACGGGGGGGGAGCGGAAAAACTGTTTTTT. Encoded protein: CASSGHGGGAEKLFF.

The genes are TRBV6-5 and TRBJ2-7; 7 nucleotides line up with TRBD1. The CDR3 length is 14 residues. The J segment lost 3 bases and the V segment lost 5 bases, leaving 7 bases of the junction unmatched. CDR1 MNHEY and CDR2 SVGAGI come from the germline V gene. DNA of the CDR3: TGTGCCAGCAGTCCCACGACAGGGTACTACGAGCAGTACTTC. Protein sequence: CASSPTTGYYEQYF.

The gene calls are TRBV11-2 and TRBJ1-5; 11 nucleotides agree with TRBD1. Trimming took 0 bases from V and 7 from J; bases not matched to a gene: 2. The CDR3 consists of 15 residues. Per germline, CDR1 SGHAT and CDR2 FQNNGV. CDR3 sequence: CASSLDGTGGQPQHF. Written as DNA, the CDR3 is TGTGCCAGCAGCTTAGACGGGACAGGGGGACAGCCCCAGCATTTT.

This chain joins TRBV7-8 and TRBJ1-5; 7 nucleotides match TRBD1. The germline gives CDR1 SGHVS, CDR2 FQNEAQ. Losses at the gene ends were 5 bases for V and 3 bases for J; bases not matched to a gene: 10. This CDR3 has 16 amino acids. CDR3 in amino acids: CASSLDGRGTNQPQHF. The DNA of the CDR3 is TGTGCCAGCAGCCTAGACGGCAGGGGGACCAATCAGCCCCAGCATTTT.

The CDR3 protein is CATSDFGQGTDTQYF. The CDR3 bases are TGTGCCACCAGTGATTTCGGACAGGGAACAGATACGCAGTATTTT. V and J are TRBV24-1 and TRBJ2-3; 8 bases map to TRBD1. The V gene's germline CDR1 is KGHDR and CDR2 SFDVKD. V lost 1 base and J lost 3; bases outside the gene matches: 2. The CDR3 is made up of 15 amino acids.

The V call is TRBV6-5, the J call TRBJ2-1, with 11 bases matching TRBD1. Germline CDR1 MNHEY, CDR2 SVGAGI. The J segment lost 6 bases and the V segment lost 2 bases, leaving 3 bases of the junction unmatched. The CDR3 has 15 amino acids. CDR3 DNA sequence: TGTGCCAGCAGTTACCGGGACAGGGGGGTCAATGAGCAGTTCTTC. Translated: CASSYRDRGVNEQFF.

The V call is TRBV27, the J call TRBJ2-1; D is undetermined. CDR1 and CDR2 from the germline V gene are MNHEY and SMNVEV (reference sequence). Trimming removed 3 bases from V and 0 bases from J, with 24 bases in between. The CDR3 extends over 20 amino acids. The CDR3 bases are TGTGCCAGCAGTTTTCGGTGCATAGACCGGGTCACCTTCTCCTACAATGAGCAGTTCTTC. The encoded protein is CASSFRCIDRVTFSYNEQFF.

The chain links TRBV14 to TRBJ2-2; 7 bases are shared with TRBD2. Trimming removed 0 bases from V and 3 bases from J; junction bases left unmatched: 7. Per germline, CDR1 SGHDN and CDR2 FVKESK. CDR3 size: 17 residues. The CDR3 DNA reads TGTGCCAGCAGCCAAGAAGGTCCTAGCGGTTACACCGGGGAGCTGTTTTTT. Its translation is CASSQEGPSGYTGELFF.

The J gene is TRBJ1-5, the V gene TRBV4-1; D is unclear. Deletions cut 4 bases from V and 3 bases from J, with 13 bases between. Looked up from germline, CDR1 is MGHRA and CDR2 is YSYEKL. This CDR3 contains 15 residues. CDR3 region: CASSPLQTNNQPQHF. CDR3 DNA: TGCGCCAGCAGCCCACTTCAAACCAACAATCAGCCCCAGCATTTT.

This chain joins TRBV11-3 and TRBJ2-5; D perhaps matches TRBD1 (5 bases). Germline CDR1 reads SGHNT; CDR2 reads YENEEA. The CDR3 totals 13 residues. Trimming took 0 bases from V and 3 from J, leaving 5 bases between them. The CDR3 here is CASSLDREETQYF. CDR3 DNA: TGTGCCAGCAGCTTAGACAGGGAAGAGACCCAGTACTTC.

This chain links TRBV2 with TRBJ1-6; the match to TRBD1 covers 8 bases. V lost 6 bases and J lost 4; bases outside the gene matches: 5. The germline V gene encodes CDR1 SNHLY and CDR2 FYNNEI. CDR3 length: 15 residues. For the CDR3, the DNA is TGTGCCAGCAGAATTGACAGGGGTTATAATTCACCCCTCCACTTT. Encoded protein: CASRIDRGYNSPLHF.

This rearrangement joins TRBV29-1 to TRBJ1-2; no clear D gene. Per germline, CDR1 SQVTM and CDR2 ANQGSEA. The V end was cut by 5 bases, the J end by 3 bases, with 7 bases between. The CDR3 consists of 11 residues. CDR3 loop: CSVYGHYGYTF. As DNA, the CDR3 is TGCAGCGTTTATGGCCACTATGGCTACACCTTC.

The chain carries TRBV5-1 and TRBJ1-2; 7 bases align to TRBD1. Germline V gene data show CDR1 as SGHRS and CDR2 as YFSETQ. J lost 5 bases, V lost 7 bases, and 5 bases had no gene match. CDR3 length: 12 residues. Written as DNA, the CDR3 is TGCGCCAGCGGCATACAGGGGTATGGCTACACCTTC. Its protein product is CASGIQGYGYTF.

This chain joins TRBV4-2 and TRBJ1-1, with D possibly matching TRBD1 (5 bases). This CDR3 region has 14 residues. Germline V CDR1 and CDR2: LGHNA, YNFKEQ. V lost 1 base, J lost 7 bases, and 13 bases lay in between. The CDR3: CASSQASWGDEAFF. In nucleotides, the CDR3 is TGTGCCAGCAGCCAAGCCAGTTGGGGGGATGAAGCTTTCTTT.

The chain employs TRBV7-9 and TRBJ2-1; TRBD1 matches at 7 bases. Unmatched junction bases numbered 4, after V lost 5 bases and J lost 9 bases. The germline gives CDR1 SEHNR, CDR2 FQNEAQ (reference sequence). The CDR3 length is 12 residues. The CDR3 is CASSMTGSEQFF. The CDR3 DNA follows: TGTGCCAGCAGCATGACAGGGTCTGAGCAGTTCTTC. The full variable domain, its missing parts supplied by reference TRBV7-9 and TRBJ2-1, is DTGVSQNPRHKITKRGQNVTFRCDPISEHNRLYWYRQTLGQGPEFLTYFQNEAQLEKSRLLSDRFSAERPKGSFSTLEIQRTEQGDSAMYLCASSMTGSEQFFGPGTRLTVL.

The chain carries TRBV28 and TRBJ2-2, with D maybe TRBD2 (5 bases). The CDR3 length is 13 residues. The V and J ends lost 10 bases and 3 bases respectively, with 12 bases between them. Germline V gene lookup returns CDR1 MDHEN and CDR2 SYDVKM. CDR3 bases: TGTGCCACATCGAGGCGGGACACCGGGGAGCTGTTTTTT. Protein: CATSRRDTGELFF. Together with reference TRBV28 and TRBJ2-2, the CDR3 gives the full variable domain: DVKVTQSSRYLVKRTGEKVFLECVQDMDHENMFWYRQDPGLGLRLIYFSYDVKMKEKGDIPEGYSVSREKKERFSLILESASTNQTSMYLCATSRRDTGELFFGEGSRLTVL.

This sequence joins TRBV7-6 and TRBJ1-3; 8 nucleotides match TRBD1. The V and J ends lost 0 bases and 2 bases, in that order; junction bases with no gene match: 3. Germline lookup yields CDR1 SGHVS and CDR2 FNYEAQ. CDR3 length: 16 amino acids. The CDR3 region has the DNA TGTGCCAGCAGCTTAGCAATGGGACAGGCTGGAAACACCATATATTTT. It yields the protein CASSLAMGQAGNTIYF. Filled out from reference TRBV7-6 and TRBJ1-3, the complete variable domain reads GAGVSQSPRYKVTKRGQDVALRCDPISGHVSLYWYRQALGQGPEFLTYFNYEAQQDKSGLPNDRFSAERPEGSISTLTIQRTEQRDSAMYRCASSLAMGQAGNTIYFGEGSWLTVV.

The rearrangement joins TRBV21-1 to TRBJ2-4; the table's D gene call, TRBD2, was not cross checked with the DNA. TRBV21-1 represents a pseudogene. The CDR3 totals 19 residues. CDR3 sequence: CASSKGLAGGSLAKNIQYF. DNA of the CDR3: TGTGCCAGCAGCAAAGGGCTAGCGGGGGGCTCCTTAGCCAAAAACATTCAGTACTTC.

The chain uses TRBV6-5 and TRBJ1-4; 8 bases fit TRBD1. Germline V lookup: CDR1 MNHEY, CDR2 SVGAGI. The CDR3 has 16 amino acids. The V segment lost 3 bases and the J segment 5 bases; nucleotides outside the gene matches: 8. The CDR3 DNA is TGTGCCAGCAGTTATAGCAGGGGGCGCCGGAATGAAAAACTGTTTTTT. This codes for CASSYSRGRRNEKLFF.

The chain employs TRBV2 and TRBJ1-6; 7 bases fit TRBD1. J gave up 7 bases and V 4 bases, and 7 bases lay outside the gene matches. The V gene's germline CDR1 is SNHLY and CDR2 FYNNEI. The CDR3 loop spans 15 amino acids. For the CDR3, the DNA is TGTGCCAGCAGTGTGCGACAGGGATCCAATTCACCCCTCCACTTT. This gives the protein CASSVRQGSNSPLHF.